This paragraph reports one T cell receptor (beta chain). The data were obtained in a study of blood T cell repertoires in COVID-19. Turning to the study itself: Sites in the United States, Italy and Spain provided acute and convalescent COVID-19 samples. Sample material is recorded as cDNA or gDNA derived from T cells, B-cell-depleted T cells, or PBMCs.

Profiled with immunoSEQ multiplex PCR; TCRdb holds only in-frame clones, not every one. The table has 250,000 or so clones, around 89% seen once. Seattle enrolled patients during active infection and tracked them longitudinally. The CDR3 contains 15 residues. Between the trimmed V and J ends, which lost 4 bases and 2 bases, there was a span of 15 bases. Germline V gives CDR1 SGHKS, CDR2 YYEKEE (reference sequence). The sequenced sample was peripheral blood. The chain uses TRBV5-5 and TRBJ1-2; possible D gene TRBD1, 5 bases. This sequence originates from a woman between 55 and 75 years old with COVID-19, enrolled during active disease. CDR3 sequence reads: CASSLRGAENYGYTF. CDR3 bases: TGTGCCAGCAGCCTCCGCGGGGCGGAGAACTATGGCTACACCTTC.